The sequence of this T cell receptor (beta chain) was determined in a study of blood T cell repertoires in COVID-19. This CDR3 comprises 13 residues. Germline loops: CDR1 SGHVS, CDR2 FNYEAQ. V dropped 5 bases and J dropped 2 bases, with 7 bases sitting between them. How the authors handled the data: By means of reference gene primer amplification, nucleated cell counts were estimated. TCRdb keeps only in-frame clones here, not all; method: immunoSEQ multiplex PCR. V, J and clone size derive from that table, while D and trimming were established from the DNA sequence. This sample has almost 400,000 clones, with around nine tenths found just once.

Sequenced: PBMCs or T cells enriched from blood (not recorded which). The V call is TRBV7-6, the J call TRBJ1-3; the D is unclear. This TCR came from a woman aged 25 to 39 with acute COVID-19. CDR3 protein: CASSKYAGNTIYF. The CDR3, as DNA: TGTGCCAGCAGCAAATATGCTGGAAACACCATATATTTT. Drawing the rest from reference TRBV7-6 and TRBJ1-3, the complete variable domain is GAGVSQSPRYKVTKRGQDVALRCDPISGHVSLYWYRQALGQGPEFLTYFNYEAQQDKSGLPNDRFSAERPEGSISTLTIQRTEQRDSAMYRCASSKYAGNTIYFGEGSWLTVV.